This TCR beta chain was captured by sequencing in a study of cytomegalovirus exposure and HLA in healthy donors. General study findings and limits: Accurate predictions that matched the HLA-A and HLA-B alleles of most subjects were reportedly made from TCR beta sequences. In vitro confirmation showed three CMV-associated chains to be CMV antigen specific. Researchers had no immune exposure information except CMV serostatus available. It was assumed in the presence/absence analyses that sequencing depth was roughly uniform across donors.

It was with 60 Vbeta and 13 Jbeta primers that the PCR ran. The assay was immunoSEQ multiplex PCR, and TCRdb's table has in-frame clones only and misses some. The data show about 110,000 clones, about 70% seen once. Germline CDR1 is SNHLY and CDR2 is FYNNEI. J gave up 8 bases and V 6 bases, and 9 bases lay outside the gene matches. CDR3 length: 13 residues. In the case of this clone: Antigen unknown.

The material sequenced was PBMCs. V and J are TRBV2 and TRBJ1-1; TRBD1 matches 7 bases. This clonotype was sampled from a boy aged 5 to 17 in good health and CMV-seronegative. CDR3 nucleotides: TGTGCCAGCAGAAACCTCGGGACAGAAGAAGCTTTCTTT. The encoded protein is CASRNLGTEEAFF.